The 20 T cell receptor beta chains listed next were all sequenced from one sample in a study of T cell responses to AZD1222 COVID-19 vaccine. Data came from immunoSEQ multiplex PCR; TCRdb stores just in-frame clones and leaves some out. The data hold about 150,000 clones, with 80% to 95% observed a single time. This specimen consisted of peripheral blood, obtained on day 0 of AZD1222 vaccination. The origin of the receptors is an adult in good health.

The V call is TRBV2, the J call TRBJ2-7, with TRBD1 as a possible D gene (5 bases). The CDR3 totals 12 residues. The germline gives CDR1 SNHLY, CDR2 FYNNEI. Trimming pared 11 bases from V and 1 base from J, leaving 12 bases between. The CDR3 spells CAVKGQSYEQYF. CDR3 nucleotides: TGTGCCGTCAAGGGGCAGTCCTACGAGCAGTACTTC. Supplemented by reference TRBV2 and TRBJ2-7, the full variable domain reads EPEVTQTPSHQVTQMGQEVILRCVPISNHLYFYWYRQILGQKVEFLVSFYNNEISEKSEIFDDQFSVERPDGSNFTLKIRSTKLEDSAMYFCAVKGQSYEQYFGPGTRLTVT.

This chain links TRBV3-1 (or the pseudogene TRBV3-2) with TRBJ2-1, with a possible D match to TRBD1 (6 bases). Germline V lookup: CDR1 LGHDT, CDR2 YNNKEL (reference sequence). This CDR3 is built from 15 residues. V lost 0 bases, J lost 4 bases, and 10 bases lay in between. CDR3: CASSQDGTLYNEQFF. The CDR3 DNA sequence: TGTGCCAGCAGCCAAGACGGGACACTATACAATGAGCAGTTCTTC.

The chain is built from TRBV15 and TRBJ1-5; the D is unclear. This CDR3 is built from 15 residues. Germline CDR1 reads LNHNV; CDR2 reads YYDKDF (reference sequence). V lost 1 base and J lost 10, with 17 bases in between. CDR3 nucleotides: TGTGCCACCAGCAGAGGGGAGGGAATTGGGCGCCCCCAGCATTTT. As protein: CATSRGEGIGRPQHF. The whole variable domain, remainder taken from reference TRBV15 and TRBJ1-5, is DAMVIQNPRYQVTQFGKPVTLSCSQTLNHNVMYWYQQKSSQAPKLLFHYYDKDFNNEADTPDNFQSRRPNTSFCFLDIRSPGLGDTAMYLCATSRGEGIGRPQHFGDGTRLSIL.

The CDR3 spells CASSYGTSGGPRGFF. The CDR3 DNA reads as TGTGCCAGCAGTTACGGGACTAGCGGGGGCCCCCGGGGGTTCTTC. The chain couples TRBV6-2 or TRBV6-3 to TRBJ2-1; 14 bases are shared with TRBD2. The trim removed 2 bases at V and 15 bases at J, leaving 9 bases unmatched. Germline CDR1 and CDR2: MNHEY and SVGEGT. CDR3 length equals 15 residues.

The chain uses TRBV6-2 or TRBV6-3 and TRBJ1-2; 9 nucleotides line up with TRBD1. The V gene end was trimmed by 4 bases and the J gene end by 4 bases; junction bases not matched to a gene: 1. Germline-derived CDR1 and CDR2 are MNHEY and SVGEGT. The length of the CDR3 is 13 residues. DNA for the CDR3: TGTGCCAGCAGTTGGGACAGGGTCTATGGCTACACCTTC. Its protein product is CASSWDRVYGYTF.

A single count supports this clone. V gene TRBV19 combines with J gene TRBJ1-1; D unclear. Germline CDR1 is LNHDA and CDR2 is SQIVND (reference sequence). The V end lost 3 bases, the J end lost 10 bases, and 15 bases lay between the germline ends. This CDR3 contains 13 residues. CDR3 residues: CASSMGSGTRAFF. As DNA, the CDR3 is TGTGCCAGTAGTATGGGGTCAGGCACGAGAGCTTTCTTT.

The rearrangement uses TRBV27 and TRBJ1-1; TRBD1 is a possible D gene (5 bases). The ends were cut back, 0 bases at V and 1 base at J, with 12 bases in the middle. The CDR3 covers 16 residues. The V gene's germline CDR1 is MNHEY and CDR2 SMNVEV (reference sequence). The CDR3 region is CASSLSGMGENTEAFF. The CDR3 DNA reads as TGTGCCAGCAGTTTATCGGGAATGGGGGAGAACACTGAAGCTTTCTTT.

The chain links TRBV2 to TRBJ2-7, with D uncertain. CDR1 and CDR2 from the germline V gene are SNHLY and FYNNEI. This CDR3 has 11 residues. The V end lost 8 bases, the J end lost 1 base, and 6 bases lay between the germline ends. The CDR3 protein is CASRWSYEQYF. In nucleotides, the CDR3 is TGTGCCAGCCGTTGGTCCTACGAGCAGTACTTC.

The gene calls are TRBV30 and TRBJ1-4, with a weak D call TRBD1 (6 bases). CDR1 GTSNPN and CDR2 SVGIG come from the germline V gene (reference sequence). The V end was cut by 8 bases, the J end by 3 bases, with 19 bases between. The CDR3 is 15 residues long. CDR3 in amino acids: CARTDSRTSNEKLFF. CDR3 bases: TGTGCCCGCACGGACAGCCGAACGTCTAATGAAAAACTGTTTTTT.

This rearrangement joins TRBV18 to TRBJ2-5; D perhaps matches TRBD1 (6 bases). CDR3 length equals 14 residues. Trimming shortened V by 1 base and J by 5 bases, and 11 bases separated the two germline ends. The germline V gene encodes CDR1 KGHSH and CDR2 LQKENI. The CDR3 nucleotides are TGTGCCAGCTCACCACTGGCAGGGGAGGAGACCCAGTACTTC. It is translated as CASSPLAGEETQYF.

The J gene is TRBJ1-1, the V gene TRBV27, with 8 bases that match TRBD1. The CDR3 runs 15 residues. The V and J ends lost 3 bases and 2 bases, in that order; junction bases with no gene match: 5. Germline V gene sequence: CDR1 MNHEY, CDR2 SMNVEV (reference sequence). The DNA for the CDR3 is TGTGCCAGCAGTTTTAGGGACAGGCTCAACACTGAAGCTTTCTTT. Translating it yields CASSFRDRLNTEAFF.

The V call is TRBV27, the J call TRBJ1-5, with D possibly matching TRBD1 (6 bases). The CDR3 contains 16 residues. With 1 base removed from V and 6 bases from J, the gap between germline ends came to 16 bases. Germline-derived CDR1 and CDR2 are MNHEY and SMNVEV (reference sequence). CDR3 amino acids: CASSLYGGRRRQPQHF. In DNA form, the CDR3 reads TGTGCCAGCAGTTTATATGGGGGGCGTCGGCGTCAGCCCCAGCATTTT.

The chain employs TRBV11-2 and TRBJ2-1; 10 bases align to TRBD2. This CDR3 has 17 residues. The V and J ends lost 4 bases and 5 bases, in that order; junction bases with no gene match: 11. CDR1 is SGHAT, CDR2 FQNNGV, per germline. Here the CDR3 DNA reads TGTGCCAGCAGCTCCAAAGCGGGAGGGGCTTGGGACAATGAGCAGTTCTTC. Protein product: CASSSKAGGAWDNEQFF.

A single count supports this clone. This CDR3 reads CAWRQGADLRNEQFF. CDR3 bases: TGTGCCTGGAGACAGGGGGCAGATTTACGGAATGAGCAGTTCTTC. The gene calls are TRBV30 and TRBJ2-1, with 9 bases identical to TRBD1. Trimming at V came to 3 bases and at J to 7 bases, leaving 10 bases not matched to a gene. In germline, CDR1 is GTSNPN, CDR2 SVGIG (reference sequence). This CDR3 has 15 amino acids.

In nucleotides, the CDR3 is TGTGCCACCAGCAGGGGGACAGGGGCTGGCACCGGGGAGCTGTTTTTT. This codes for CATSRGTGAGTGELFF. The chain joins TRBV15 to TRBJ2-2, with 10 bases fitting TRBD1. This CDR3 contains 16 residues. The J segment lost 4 bases and the V segment lost 3 bases, leaving 5 bases of the junction unmatched. CDR1 is LNHNV and CDR2 is YYDKDF in the germline V gene (reference sequence).

The V and J genes are TRBV6-5 and TRBJ1-1; the D is unclear. CDR1 and CDR2 from the germline V gene are MNHEY and SVGAGI. This CDR3 has 15 residues. The V and J ends lost 6 bases and 0 bases respectively, with 14 bases between them. CDR3 protein: CASRNPRRVNTEAFF. CDR3 bases: TGTGCCAGCAGGAACCCCAGGAGGGTGAACACTGAAGCTTTCTTT.

This rearrangement joins TRBV4-2 to TRBJ1-1, with 7 bases fitting TRBD1. Germline CDR1 LGHNA, CDR2 YNFKEQ. After removal of 5 bases from V and 4 bases from J, the junction contained 10 bases not matched to a gene. The CDR3 contains 15 residues. CDR3 in amino acids: CASSTRQGRGTEAFF. The DNA of the CDR3 is TGTGCCAGCAGCACCAGACAGGGACGGGGCACTGAAGCTTTCTTT.

The V and J genes are TRBV6-2 or TRBV6-3 and TRBJ1-1; D not resolved. CDR3 length: 11 residues. Germline lookup yields CDR1 MNHEY and CDR2 SVGEGT. V lost 4 bases and J 6 bases, leaving 6 bases between the germline ends. CDR3: CASSSTPEAFF. CDR3 in DNA: TGTGCCAGCAGTTCCACGCCTGAAGCTTTCTTT.

The chain employs TRBV7-2 and TRBJ2-5, with 10 nucleotides matching TRBD2. Germline V gene sequence: CDR1 SGHTA, CDR2 FQGNSA. V was pared by 2 bases and J by 5 bases, with 5 bases of the junction left unmatched. The CDR3 spans 15 residues. CDR3 region: CASSLSGGAAETQYF. In DNA, the CDR3 is TGTGCCAGCAGCTTAAGCGGGGGGGCAGCGGAGACCCAGTACTTC.

The V and J genes are TRBV4-3 and TRBJ2-1; 7 bases align to TRBD2. There are 15 residues in the CDR3. V lost 0 bases, J lost 13 bases, and 12 bases stayed unmatched. The germline V gene has CDR1 LGHNA and CDR2 YSLEER. The CDR3 region is CASSQDTGLAAYQFF. DNA for the CDR3: TGCGCCAGCAGCCAAGATACGGGGCTAGCGGCCTACCAGTTCTTC.